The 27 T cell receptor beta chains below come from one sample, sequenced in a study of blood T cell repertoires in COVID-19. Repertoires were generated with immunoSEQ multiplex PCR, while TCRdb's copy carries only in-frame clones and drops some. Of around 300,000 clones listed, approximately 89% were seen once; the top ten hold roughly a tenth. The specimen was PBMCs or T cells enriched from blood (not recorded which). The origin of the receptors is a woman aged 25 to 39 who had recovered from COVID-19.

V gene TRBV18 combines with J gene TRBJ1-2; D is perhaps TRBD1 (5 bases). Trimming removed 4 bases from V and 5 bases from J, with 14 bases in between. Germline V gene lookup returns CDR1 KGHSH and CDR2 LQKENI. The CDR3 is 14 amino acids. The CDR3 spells CASSREGLSYGYTF. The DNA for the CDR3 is TGTGCCAGCTCACGCGAGGGACTGTCTTATGGCTACACCTTC. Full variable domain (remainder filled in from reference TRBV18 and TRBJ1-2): NAGVMQNPRHLVRRRGQEARLRCSPMKGHSHVYWYRQLPEEGLKFMVYLQKENIIDESGMPKERFSAEFPKEGPSILRIQQVVRGDSAAYFCASSREGLSYGYTFGSGTRLTVV.

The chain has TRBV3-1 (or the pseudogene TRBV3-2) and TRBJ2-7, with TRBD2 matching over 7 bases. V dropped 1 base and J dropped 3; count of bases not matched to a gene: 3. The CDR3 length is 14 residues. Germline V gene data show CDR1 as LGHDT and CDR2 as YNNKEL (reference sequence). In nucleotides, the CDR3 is TGTGCCAGCAGCCAAGCTAGCGGATACTACGAGCAGTACTTC. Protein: CASSQASGYYEQYF.

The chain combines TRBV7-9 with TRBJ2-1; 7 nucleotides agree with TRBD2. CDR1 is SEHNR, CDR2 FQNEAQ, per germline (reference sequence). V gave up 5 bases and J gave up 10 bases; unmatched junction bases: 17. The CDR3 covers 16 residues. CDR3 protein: CASSPTSFGAMIEQFF. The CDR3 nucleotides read TGTGCCAGCAGCCCGACTAGCTTCGGGGCAATGATAGAGCAGTTCTTC.

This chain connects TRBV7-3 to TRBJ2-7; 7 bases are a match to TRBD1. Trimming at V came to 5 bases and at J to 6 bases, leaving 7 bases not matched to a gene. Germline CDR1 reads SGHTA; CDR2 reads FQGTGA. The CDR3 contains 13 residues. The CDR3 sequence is CASSHPGGPEQYF. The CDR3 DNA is TGTGCCAGCAGCCATCCAGGGGGACCCGAGCAGTACTTC. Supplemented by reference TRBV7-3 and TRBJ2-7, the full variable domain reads GAGVSQTPSNKVTEKGKYVELRCDPISGHTALYWYRQSLGQGPEFLIYFQGTGAADDSGLPNDRFFAVRPEGSVSTLKIQRTERGDSAVYLCASSHPGGPEQYFGPGTRLTVT.

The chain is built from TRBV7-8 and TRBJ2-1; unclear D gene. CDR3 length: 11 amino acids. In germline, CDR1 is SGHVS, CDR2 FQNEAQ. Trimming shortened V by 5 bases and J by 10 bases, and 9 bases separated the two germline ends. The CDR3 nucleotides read TGTGCCAGCAGCCGGCTTGGCGAGCAGTTCTTC. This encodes CASSRLGEQFF.

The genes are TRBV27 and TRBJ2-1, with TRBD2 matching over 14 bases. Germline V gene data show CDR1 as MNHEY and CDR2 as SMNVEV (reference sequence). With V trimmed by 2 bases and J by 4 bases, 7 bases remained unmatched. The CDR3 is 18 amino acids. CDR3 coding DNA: TGTGCCAGCAGTTTACTCGGGACTAGCGGGAGCTTATACAATGAGCAGTTCTTC. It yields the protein CASSLLGTSGSLYNEQFF.

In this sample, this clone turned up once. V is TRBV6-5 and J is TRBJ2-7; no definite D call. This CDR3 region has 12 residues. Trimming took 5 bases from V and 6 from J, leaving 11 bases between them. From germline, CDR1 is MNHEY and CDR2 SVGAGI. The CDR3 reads CASSQRSGEQYF. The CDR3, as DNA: TGTGCCAGCAGTCAAAGGTCGGGCGAGCAGTACTTC.

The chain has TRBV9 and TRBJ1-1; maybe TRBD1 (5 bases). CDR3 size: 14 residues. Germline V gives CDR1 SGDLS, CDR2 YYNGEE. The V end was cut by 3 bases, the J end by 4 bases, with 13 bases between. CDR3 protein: CASSAQASSTEAFF. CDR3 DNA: TGTGCCAGCAGCGCACAGGCTTCAAGCACTGAAGCTTTCTTT.

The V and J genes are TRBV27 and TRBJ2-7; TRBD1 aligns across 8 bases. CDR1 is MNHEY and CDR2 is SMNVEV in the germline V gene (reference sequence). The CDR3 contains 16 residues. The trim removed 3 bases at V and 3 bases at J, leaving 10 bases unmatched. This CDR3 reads CASSLGQAPRNYEQYF. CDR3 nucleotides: TGTGCCAGCAGTTTGGGACAGGCCCCAAGAAACTACGAGCAGTACTTC.

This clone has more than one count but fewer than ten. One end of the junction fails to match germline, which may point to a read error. CDR3: CASSPDSGRADF. CDR3 DNA: TGTGCCAGCAGCCCGGACAGCGGGAGAGCCGACTTC. The genes are TRBV12-3 or TRBV12-4 and TRBJ2-7, with 8 bases identical to TRBD2. CDR3 length: 12 residues.

The CDR3 is CASSPAGVGSDTIEQFF. The CDR3, as DNA: TGTGCCAGCTCACCGGCCGGGGTGGGTTCAGATACAATTGAGCAGTTCTTC. The V and J genes are TRBV18 and TRBJ2-1, with D maybe TRBD2 (5 bases). The CDR3 spans 17 residues. The V gene lost 3 bases and the J gene lost 9 bases, with 24 bases spanning the gap. Germline V gene lookup returns CDR1 KGHSH and CDR2 LQKENI.

The CDR3 loop reads CAIQGGLRYGYTF. CDR3 nucleotides: TGTGCCATACAAGGGGGTCTGCGGTATGGCTACACCTTC. The chain recombines TRBV10-3 with TRBJ1-2; tentatively, D is TRBD1 (6 bases). CDR1 and CDR2 from the germline V gene are ENHRY and SYGVKD. The germline V and J ends were trimmed by 9 bases and 5 bases, with 16 bases remaining between them. There are 13 residues in the CDR3.

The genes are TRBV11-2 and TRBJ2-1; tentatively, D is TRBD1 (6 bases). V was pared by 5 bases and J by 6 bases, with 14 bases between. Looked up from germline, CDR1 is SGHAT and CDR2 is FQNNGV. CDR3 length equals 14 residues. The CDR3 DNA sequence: TGTGCCAGCAGCGAACACACAGGGCGCAATGAGCAGTTCTTC. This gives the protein CASSEHTGRNEQFF.

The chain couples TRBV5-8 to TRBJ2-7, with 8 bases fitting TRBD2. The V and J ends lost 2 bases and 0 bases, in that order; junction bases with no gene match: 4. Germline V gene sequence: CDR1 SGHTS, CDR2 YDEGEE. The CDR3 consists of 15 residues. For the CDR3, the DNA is TGTGCCAGCAGCTTACCGGGAGGGAGCTCCTACGAGCAGTACTTC. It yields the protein CASSLPGGSSYEQYF.

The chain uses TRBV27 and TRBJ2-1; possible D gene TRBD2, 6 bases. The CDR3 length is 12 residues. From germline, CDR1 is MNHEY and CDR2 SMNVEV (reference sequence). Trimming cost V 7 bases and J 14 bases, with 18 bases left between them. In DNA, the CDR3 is TGTGCCAGCAAAATCGGAGGGAGCCCGAAGTTCTTC. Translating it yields CASKIGGSPKFF.

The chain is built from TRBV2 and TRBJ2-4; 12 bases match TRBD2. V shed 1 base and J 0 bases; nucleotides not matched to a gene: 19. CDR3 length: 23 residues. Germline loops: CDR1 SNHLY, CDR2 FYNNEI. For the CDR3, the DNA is TGTGCCAGCAGTGAAGACCCCCTTAGGCTAGCGGGAGGGCCTTGGGGAGCCAAAAACATTCAGTACTTC. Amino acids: CASSEDPLRLAGGPWGAKNIQYF.

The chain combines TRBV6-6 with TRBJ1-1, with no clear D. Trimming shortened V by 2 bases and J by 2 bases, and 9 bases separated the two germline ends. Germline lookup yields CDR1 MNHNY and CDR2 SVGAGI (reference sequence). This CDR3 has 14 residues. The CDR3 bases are TGTGCCAGCAGTTACAGCACTGTCAACACTGAAGCTTTCTTT. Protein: CASSYSTVNTEAFF.

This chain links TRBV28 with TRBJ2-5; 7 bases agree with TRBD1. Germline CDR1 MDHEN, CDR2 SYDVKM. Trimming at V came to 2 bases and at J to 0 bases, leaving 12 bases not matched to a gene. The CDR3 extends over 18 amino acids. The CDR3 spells CASSLDWLGQPDQETQYF. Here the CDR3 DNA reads TGTGCCAGCAGTTTAGATTGGTTGGGACAGCCCGACCAAGAGACCCAGTACTTC.

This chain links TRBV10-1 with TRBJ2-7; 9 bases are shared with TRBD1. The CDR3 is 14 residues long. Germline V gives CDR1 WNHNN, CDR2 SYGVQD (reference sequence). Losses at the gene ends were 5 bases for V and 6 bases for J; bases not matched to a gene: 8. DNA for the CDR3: TGCGCCAGCAGTACCGGGACAGGGTTGAGCGAGCAGTACTTC. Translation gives CASSTGTGLSEQYF.

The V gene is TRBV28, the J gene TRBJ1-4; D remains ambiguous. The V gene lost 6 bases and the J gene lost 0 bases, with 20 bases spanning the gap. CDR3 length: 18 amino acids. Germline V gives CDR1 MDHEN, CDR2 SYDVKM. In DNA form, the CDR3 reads TGTGCCAGCAGGTTAAGATTCCGATTGAGAACAACTAATGAAAAACTGTTTTTT. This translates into CASRLRFRLRTTNEKLFF. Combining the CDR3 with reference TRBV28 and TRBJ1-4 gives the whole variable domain DVKVTQSSRYLVKRTGEKVFLECVQDMDHENMFWYRQDPGLGLRLIYFSYDVKMKEKGDIPEGYSVSREKKERFSLILESASTNQTSMYLCASRLRFRLRTTNEKLFFGSGTQLSVL.

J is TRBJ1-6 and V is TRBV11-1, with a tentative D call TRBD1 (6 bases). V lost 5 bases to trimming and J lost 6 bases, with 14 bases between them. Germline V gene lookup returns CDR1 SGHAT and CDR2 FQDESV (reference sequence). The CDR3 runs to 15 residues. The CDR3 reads CASSGRGAPNSPLHF. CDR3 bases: TGTGCCAGCAGCGGCAGGGGCGCACCTAATTCACCCCTCCACTTT.

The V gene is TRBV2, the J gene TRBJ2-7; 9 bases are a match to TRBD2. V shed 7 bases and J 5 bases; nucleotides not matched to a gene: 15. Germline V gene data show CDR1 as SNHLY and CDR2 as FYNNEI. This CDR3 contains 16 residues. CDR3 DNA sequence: TGTGCCAGCATCTACGGATTGCGGGAGGGCCGGAACGAGCAGTACTTC. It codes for CASIYGLREGRNEQYF.

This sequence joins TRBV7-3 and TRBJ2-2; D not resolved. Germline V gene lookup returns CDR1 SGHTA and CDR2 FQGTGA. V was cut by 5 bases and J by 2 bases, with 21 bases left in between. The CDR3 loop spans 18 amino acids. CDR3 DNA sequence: TGTGCCAGCAGCCCCCCAGGAAGAACCCGTGGAAACACCGGGGAGCTGTTTTTT. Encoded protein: CASSPPGRTRGNTGELFF.

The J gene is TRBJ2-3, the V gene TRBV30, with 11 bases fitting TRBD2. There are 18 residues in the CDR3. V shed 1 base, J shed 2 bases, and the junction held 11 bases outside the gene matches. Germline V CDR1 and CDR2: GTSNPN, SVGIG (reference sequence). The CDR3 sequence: CAWSGVAGGPWNTDTQYF. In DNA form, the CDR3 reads TGTGCCTGGAGTGGAGTAGCGGGAGGGCCGTGGAACACAGATACGCAGTATTTT.

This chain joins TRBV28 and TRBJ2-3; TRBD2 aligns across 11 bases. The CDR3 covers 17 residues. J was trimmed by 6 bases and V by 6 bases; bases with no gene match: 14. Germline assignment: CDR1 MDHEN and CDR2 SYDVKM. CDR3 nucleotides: TGTGCCAGCAGACTCCACCGTAGCGGGAGGGTCTCGGATACGCAGTATTTT. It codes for CASRLHRSGRVSDTQYF.

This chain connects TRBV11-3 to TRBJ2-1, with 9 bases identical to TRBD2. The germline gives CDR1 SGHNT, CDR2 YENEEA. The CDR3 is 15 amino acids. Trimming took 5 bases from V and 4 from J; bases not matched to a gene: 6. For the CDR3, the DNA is TGTGCCAGCAGCCTTAGCGGGAGAAAGTACAATGAGCAGTTCTTC. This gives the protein CASSLSGRKYNEQFF.

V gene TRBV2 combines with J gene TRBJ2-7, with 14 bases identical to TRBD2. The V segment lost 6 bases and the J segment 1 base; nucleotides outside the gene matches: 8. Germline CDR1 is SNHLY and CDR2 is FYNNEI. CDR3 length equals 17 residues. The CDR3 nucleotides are TGTGCCAGCAGAGAGACTAGCGGGAGGGCCCCGTCCTACGAGCAGTACTTC. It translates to CASRETSGRAPSYEQYF.